This T cell receptor beta chain is from a study of technical replicates of blood from a handful of donors. CDR1 and CDR2 from the germline V gene are SQVTM and ANQGSEA. V trimming: 5 bases; J trimming: 6 bases; junction bases outside the gene matches: 3. This CDR3 spans 13 amino acids. Assay used: immunoSEQ multiplex PCR; TCRdb lists only in-frame clones, some missing. Of just over 15,000 clones listed, approximately 80% are singletons. This rearrangement joins TRBV29-1 to TRBJ2-1; 11 nucleotides match TRBD2. Source material: PBMCs. The origin of this receptor is a human donor in good health. The CDR3 sequence: CSVPGTSGNEQFF. The DNA of the CDR3 is TGCAGCGTTCCCGGGACTAGCGGCAATGAGCAGTTCTTC.